These 29 T cell receptor beta chains share one sample of origin, sequenced in a study of T cell responses to AZD1222 COVID-19 vaccine. Measured with immunoSEQ multiplex PCR; TCRdb has only the in-frame clones, and not every one. In the table there are over 150,000 clones, roughly 90% of which are singletons. The material was peripheral blood, obtained on day 0 of AZD1222 vaccination. These receptors were obtained from an adult in good health.

This rearrangement joins TRBV29-1 to TRBJ2-1, with D perhaps TRBD2 (6 bases). The CDR3 has 14 amino acids. V shed 5 bases and J shed 2 bases, with 13 bases lying between them. CDR1 is SQVTM and CDR2 is ANQGSEA in the germline V gene. CDR3 coding DNA: TGCAGCGTTTGTACGCGACTAGCCTACAATGAGCAGTTCTTC. Amino acids: CSVCTRLAYNEQFF.

The chain is built from TRBV5-4 and TRBJ1-1; possible D gene TRBD1, 6 bases. Trimming left V 6 bases short and J 0 bases short, with 15 bases between. The CDR3 loop spans 15 amino acids. Looked up from germline, CDR1 is SGHNT and CDR2 is YYREEE (reference sequence). The CDR3 bases are TGTGCCAGCACACAGGGTTCTGGGGTGAACACTGAAGCTTTCTTT. This gives the protein CASTQGSGVNTEAFF. Looking up the rest from reference TRBV5-4 and TRBJ1-1 gives the full variable domain: ETGVTQSPTHLIKTRGQQVTLRCSSQSGHNTVSWYQQALGQGPQFIFQYYREEENGRGNFPPRFSGLQFPNYSSELNVNALELDDSALYLCASTQGSGVNTEAFFGQGTRLTVV.

This clone came up a few times. This sequence joins TRBV6-5 and TRBJ2-1; 9 bases line up with TRBD2. Germline V gene lookup returns CDR1 MNHEY and CDR2 SVGAGI. The CDR3 length is 15 residues. The junction had 8 bases not matched to a gene; V was cut back by 6 bases and J by 5 bases. The CDR3 region has the DNA TGTGCCAGCAGGGTTTTAGCGGGAGCCGACAATGAGCAGTTCTTC. It is translated as CASRVLAGADNEQFF.

This rearrangement joins TRBV7-3 to TRBJ2-3; TRBD2 agrees at 10 bases. Germline V gene data show CDR1 as SGHTA and CDR2 as FQGTGA. The CDR3 has 17 amino acids. J lost 0 bases, V lost 2 bases, and 5 bases had no gene match. The CDR3 DNA sequence: TGTGCCAGCAGCTTAGGGAGGACTAGCGGTAGCACAGATACGCAGTATTTT. Residues: CASSLGRTSGSTDTQYF.

The CDR3 protein is CAWGPRTENTEAFF. For the CDR3, the DNA is TGTGCCTGGGGGCCCCGGACGGAGAACACTGAAGCTTTCTTT. The chain couples TRBV30 to TRBJ1-1; D call uncertain. The ends were cut back, 5 bases at V and 1 base at J, with 14 bases in the middle. This CDR3 has 14 residues. Germline V lookup: CDR1 GTSNPN, CDR2 SVGIG (reference sequence). The full variable domain, rest sourced from reference TRBV30 and TRBJ1-1, is SQTIHQWPATLVQPVGSPLSLECTVEGTSNPNLYWYRQAAGRGLQLLFYSVGIGQISSEVPQNLSASRPQDRQFILSSKKLLLSDSGFYLCAWGPRTENTEAFFGQGTRLTVV.

The CDR3 loop is CASSLGPGNTDTQYF. In DNA form, the CDR3 reads TGTGCCAGCAGCTTGGGACCGGGGAACACAGATACGCAGTATTTT. The chain links TRBV9 to TRBJ2-3; either TRBD1 or TRBD2 may supply D (5 bases each). Germline CDR1 and CDR2: SGDLS and YYNGEE. V was shortened by 4 bases and J by 2 bases, with 14 bases between the two germline ends. The CDR3 covers 15 residues.

The chain employs TRBV7-6 and TRBJ1-4; TRBD1 aligns across 9 bases. Trimming cost V 5 bases and J 8 bases; bases outside gene matches: 12. This CDR3 has 16 amino acids. The germline V gene encodes CDR1 SGHVS and CDR2 FNYEAQ. Here the CDR3 DNA reads TGTGCCAGCAGCCCGGGGCGGGACAGGGCCAGGGAAAAACTGTTTTTT. It translates to CASSPGRDRAREKLFF. Full variable domain (outside the CDR3, taken from reference TRBV7-6 and TRBJ1-4): GAGVSQSPRYKVTKRGQDVALRCDPISGHVSLYWYRQALGQGPEFLTYFNYEAQQDKSGLPNDRFSAERPEGSISTLTIQRTEQRDSAMYRCASSPGRDRAREKLFFGSGTQLSVL.

A single count supports this clone. The J gene is TRBJ1-5, the V gene TRBV19, with unresolved D. This CDR3 comprises 16 residues. V lost 4 bases to trimming and J lost 4 bases, with 17 bases between them. The germline V gene encodes CDR1 LNHDA and CDR2 SQIVND (reference sequence). The CDR3 sequence is CASSTAGRIRNQPQHF. The CDR3 region has the DNA TGTGCCAGTAGTACAGCCGGACGGATCCGGAATCAGCCCCAGCATTTT.

This clone was counted once. CDR3 sequence reads: CASSFPNTGIQGEQYF. CDR3 DNA sequence: TGTGCCAGCAGTTTTCCTAATACAGGAATCCAGGGCGAGCAGTACTTC. The chain combines TRBV2 with TRBJ2-7; D might be TRBD1 (5 bases). The CDR3 runs 16 residues. Germline CDR1 is SNHLY and CDR2 is FYNNEI. The V and J ends lost 5 bases and 6 bases respectively, with 23 bases between them.

The chain links TRBV7-2 to TRBJ2-7; 8 nucleotides line up with TRBD1. Germline assignment: CDR1 SGHTA and CDR2 FQGNSA. Germline trimming cut 2 bases from V and 2 bases from J; bases unmatched to any gene: 5. The CDR3 contains 15 residues. CDR3 in DNA: TGTGCCAGCAGCTTATATGGGACAGGAGCCTACGAGCAGTACTTC. The encoded protein is CASSLYGTGAYEQYF.

The chain carries TRBV29-1 and TRBJ1-2; a weak D match, TRBD1 (6 bases). Trimming left V 2 bases short and J 9 bases short, with 10 bases between. The CDR3 has 11 residues. Germline assignment: CDR1 SQVTM and CDR2 ANQGSEA. This CDR3 is CSVEKQGRYTF. CDR3 coding DNA: TGCAGCGTTGAAAAACAGGGACGCTACACCTTC.

The rearrangement joins TRBV7-2 to TRBJ2-5; D may be TRBD2 (6 bases). V was shortened by 1 base and J by 5 bases, with 14 bases between the two germline ends. CDR3 size: 15 residues. CDR1 SGHTA and CDR2 FQGNSA come from the germline V gene. As DNA, the CDR3 is TGTGCCAGCAGCTTAGGCGGGATTAGGCTCGAGACCCAGTACTTC. Amino acid sequence: CASSLGGIRLETQYF.

The chain uses TRBV7-3 and TRBJ2-1, with 10 bases that match TRBD2. Losses at the gene ends were 4 bases for V and 4 bases for J; bases not matched to a gene: 7. Per germline, CDR1 SGHTA and CDR2 FQGTGA. There are 16 residues in the CDR3. The CDR3: CASSSGRTSGYNEQFF. CDR3 bases: TGTGCCAGCAGCTCCGGGCGGACTAGCGGATACAATGAGCAGTTCTTC. The full variable domain, with the rest looked up from reference TRBV7-3 and TRBJ2-1, is GAGVSQTPSNKVTEKGKYVELRCDPISGHTALYWYRQSLGQGPEFLIYFQGTGAADDSGLPNDRFFAVRPEGSVSTLKIQRTERGDSAVYLCASSSGRTSGYNEQFFGPGTRLTVL.

J is TRBJ2-5 and V is TRBV30, with unresolved D. Germline V CDR1 and CDR2: GTSNPN, SVGIG (reference sequence). The CDR3 totals 12 residues. V was cut by 0 bases and J by 4 bases, with 6 bases left in between. The CDR3 nucleotides read TGTGCCTGGAGTGTAACGGTAGAGACCCAGTACTTC. Protein sequence: CAWSVTVETQYF.

The J gene is TRBJ2-6, the V gene TRBV19, with D tentatively TRBD1 (7 bases). The CDR3 has 17 amino acids. Trimming shortened V by 8 bases and J by 0 bases, and 17 bases separated the two germline ends. Per germline, CDR1 LNHDA and CDR2 SQIVND (reference sequence). CDR3 amino acids: CASAGTEFDSGANVLTF. CDR3 in DNA: TGTGCCAGTGCGGGGACAGAATTCGACTCTGGGGCCAACGTCCTGACTTTC.

The chain couples TRBV11-2 to TRBJ1-1, with 8 positions matching TRBD1. Germline V gene lookup returns CDR1 SGHAT and CDR2 FQNNGV. With V trimmed by 6 bases and J by 0 bases, 9 bases remained unmatched. The CDR3 is made up of 16 amino acids. As DNA, the CDR3 is TGTGCCAGCAGTTCTCGGACAGGGACCTTGAACACTGAAGCTTTCTTT. This encodes CASSSRTGTLNTEAFF. The variable domain in full, completed from reference TRBV11-2 and TRBJ1-1, reads EAGVAQSPRYKIIEKRQSVAFWCNPISGHATLYWYQQILGQGPKLLIQFQNNGVVDDSQLPKDRFSAERLKGVDSTLKIQPAKLEDSAVYLCASSSRTGTLNTEAFFGQGTRLTVV.

The chain couples TRBV27 to TRBJ1-2, with TRBD1 as a possible D gene (6 bases). This CDR3 is 14 amino acids long. Germline V CDR1 and CDR2: MNHEY, SMNVEV (reference sequence). Trimming removed 5 bases at V and 2 bases at J, with 12 bases between. CDR3 amino acids: CASSINRDNYGYTF. In DNA form, the CDR3 reads TGTGCCAGCAGTATCAACAGGGACAACTATGGCTACACCTTC.

The CDR3 region is CASSQRLAEDTQYF. The CDR3 nucleotides read TGTGCCAGCAGCCAGAGACTAGCGGAGGATACGCAGTATTTT. The chain carries TRBV4-2 and TRBJ2-3; 9 positions match TRBD2. Losses at the gene ends were 3 bases for V and 6 bases for J; bases not matched to a gene: 4. Germline assignment: CDR1 LGHNA and CDR2 YNFKEQ. There are 14 residues in the CDR3.

V is TRBV27 and J is TRBJ2-4, with D unresolved. Trimming shortened V by 1 base and J by 1 base, and 11 bases separated the two germline ends. Germline V gives CDR1 MNHEY, CDR2 SMNVEV (reference sequence). This CDR3 region has 16 residues. The CDR3 is CASSLFVVGAKNIQYF. The CDR3 nucleotides read TGTGCCAGCAGTTTATTTGTGGTCGGGGCCAAAAACATTCAGTACTTC.

The CDR3 DNA reads as TGTGCCAGCAGCTGGGGACTAGCGGGGAGGGAGACCCAGTACTTC. Translation: CASSWGLAGRETQYF. The gene calls are TRBV7-8 and TRBJ2-5; 13 nucleotides match TRBD2. Germline CDR1 is SGHVS and CDR2 is FQNEAQ. V trimming: 4 bases; J trimming: 5 bases; junction bases outside the gene matches: 4. There are 15 residues in the CDR3. Combining the CDR3 with reference TRBV7-8 and TRBJ2-5 gives the whole variable domain GAGVSQSPRYKVAKRGQDVALRCDPISGHVSLFWYQQALGQGPEFLTYFQNEAQLDKSGLPSDRFFAERPEGSVSTLKIQRTQQEDSAVYLCASSWGLAGRETQYFGPGTRLLVL.

The J gene is TRBJ2-5, the V gene TRBV2; D remains unclear. Germline CDR1 SNHLY, CDR2 FYNNEI. The V end lost 8 bases, the J end lost 5 bases, and 9 bases lay between the germline ends. The CDR3 length is 11 residues. The CDR3 protein is CASGVGETQYF. The DNA of the CDR3 is TGTGCCAGCGGGGTGGGGGAGACCCAGTACTTC.

The chain joins TRBV5-1 to TRBJ2-3; possibly TRBD1 or TRBD2 for D (5 bases each). This CDR3 has 15 amino acids. Germline CDR1 and CDR2: SGHRS and YFSETQ. V was trimmed by 4 bases and J by 0 bases, leaving 12 bases between them. CDR3 sequence: CASSHQGASTDTQYF. The CDR3 bases are TGCGCCAGCAGCCACCAGGGAGCTAGCACAGATACGCAGTATTTT.

CDR3 sequence (DNA): TGTGCCAGCAGTTTATCCGGGACCCCTTCCGGGGAGCTGTTTTTT. This gives the protein CASSLSGTPSGELFF. V gene TRBV27 combines with J gene TRBJ2-2; D may correspond to TRBD1 or TRBD2 (5 bases each). The CDR3 is made up of 15 amino acids. Per germline, CDR1 MNHEY and CDR2 SMNVEV (reference sequence). Trimming left V 0 bases short and J 6 bases short, with 11 bases between.

The chain couples TRBV5-4 to TRBJ1-2, with 8 bases fitting TRBD1. After removal of 4 bases from V and 4 bases from J, the junction contained 3 bases not matched to a gene. CDR1 and CDR2 from the germline V gene are SGHNT and YYREEE (reference sequence). CDR3 length equals 13 residues. The CDR3 here is CASSLDRAYGYTF. The CDR3 coding sequence is TGTGCCAGCAGCCTGGACAGGGCCTATGGCTACACCTTC. The full variable domain, with the rest looked up from reference TRBV5-4 and TRBJ1-2, is ETGVTQSPTHLIKTRGQQVTLRCSSQSGHNTVSWYQQALGQGPQFIFQYYREEENGRGNFPPRFSGLQFPNYSSELNVNALELDDSALYLCASSLDRAYGYTFGSGTRLTVV.

J is TRBJ1-1 and V is TRBV6-6; 10 bases are shared with TRBD1. Germline V lookup: CDR1 MNHNY, CDR2 SVGAGI (reference sequence). After removal of 5 bases from V and 3 bases from J, the junction contained 12 bases not matched to a gene. This CDR3 has 17 residues. This CDR3 reads CASSPTWLGQGDTEAFF. In DNA form, the CDR3 reads TGTGCCAGCAGTCCCACTTGGTTAGGACAGGGGGACACTGAAGCTTTCTTT.

J is TRBJ1-6 and V is TRBV6-4; D is perhaps TRBD1 (6 bases). The CDR3 contains 15 residues. The germline V gene encodes CDR1 MRHNA and CDR2 SNTAGT. V was clipped by 6 bases and J by 7 bases, with 16 bases between them. As DNA, the CDR3 is TGTGCCAGCAGGAGGGACATTTCCCCGAATTCACCCCTCCACTTT. It is translated as CASRRDISPNSPLHF.

The V call is TRBV4-1, the J call TRBJ1-4; 8 positions match TRBD1. There are 17 residues in the CDR3. J was trimmed by 8 bases and V by 0 bases; bases with no gene match: 11. Germline V gene lookup returns CDR1 MGHRA and CDR2 YSYEKL. The CDR3, as DNA: TGCGCCAGCAGCCAAGAGGCTCCGGGACAGGCGGGGGAAAAACTGTTTTTT. It yields the protein CASSQEAPGQAGEKLFF.

The chain carries TRBV6-2 or TRBV6-3 and TRBJ1-2; 9 bases are a match to TRBD1. Germline loops: CDR1 MNHEY, CDR2 SVGEGT. Germline trimming cut 6 bases from V and 8 bases from J; bases unmatched to any gene: 13. The CDR3 has 15 amino acids. In DNA, the CDR3 is TGTGCCAGCAGCTCCTTTCCGACAGGGGGAGGAGGCTACACCTTC. Its protein is CASSSFPTGGGGYTF.

This chain joins TRBV3-1 (or the pseudogene TRBV3-2) and TRBJ2-7, with 7 bases that match TRBD1. Germline V gene data show CDR1 as LGHDT and CDR2 as YNNKEL (reference sequence). Germline trimming cut 4 bases from V and 6 bases from J; bases unmatched to any gene: 9. The CDR3 contains 14 residues. CDR3 residues: CASSRTTGPSEQYF. DNA for the CDR3: TGTGCCAGCAGCCGTACGACAGGGCCCTCCGAGCAGTACTTC.